Each of the 32 T cell receptor beta chains below was sequenced from the same sample in a study of cytomegalovirus exposure and HLA in healthy donors. 60 Vbeta and 13 Jbeta primers were used in PCR. TCRdb keeps only in-frame clones here, not all; method: immunoSEQ multiplex PCR. The sample includes 150,000 to 200,000 clones, about four fifths seen only once; the top ten take approximately 5.4%. Sequenced material: PBMCs. These TCRs come from a woman in her 30s in good health and CMV-seropositive.

The rearrangement uses TRBV2 and TRBJ2-1; 7 nucleotides align to TRBD2. The CDR3 is made up of 14 amino acids. Losses at the gene ends were 1 base for V and 8 bases for J; bases not matched to a gene: 5. Germline V gene lookup returns CDR1 SNHLY and CDR2 FYNNEI. In nucleotides, the CDR3 is TGTGCCAGCAGTGAAGGGGGCGGGAGATATGAGCAGTTCTTC. Translated, it gives CASSEGGGRYEQFF. The variable domain in full, with the rest retrieved from reference TRBV2 and TRBJ2-1, is EPEVTQTPSHQVTQMGQEVILRCVPISNHLYFYWYRQILGQKVEFLVSFYNNEISEKSEIFDDQFSVERPDGSNFTLKIRSTKLEDSAMYFCASSEGGGRYEQFFGPGTRLTVL.

Only a few counts were recorded for this clone. J is TRBJ2-2 and V is TRBV5-1; tentative D call: TRBD1 (5 bases). The CDR3 covers 15 residues. Between the trimmed V and J ends, which lost 0 bases and 6 bases, there was a span of 12 bases. Germline loops: CDR1 SGHRS, CDR2 YFSETQ. The CDR3 protein is CASSLAQGGSGELFF. The DNA for the CDR3 is TGCGCCAGCAGCTTGGCTCAGGGCGGCTCCGGGGAGCTGTTTTTT.

This chain links TRBV7-6 with TRBJ1-1; possible D gene TRBD1, 5 bases. CDR3 length equals 13 residues. The V gene lost 5 bases and the J gene lost 5 bases, with 12 bases spanning the gap. CDR1 SGHVS and CDR2 FNYEAQ come from the germline V gene. In nucleotides, the CDR3 is TGTGCCAGCAGCACACGCCAGGGAACTGAAGCTTTCTTT. Protein product: CASSTRQGTEAFF.

J is TRBJ1-2 and V is TRBV5-1; D call uncertain. The length of the CDR3 is 14 residues. The germline V gene encodes CDR1 SGHRS and CDR2 YFSETQ. V dropped 5 bases and J dropped 1 base, with 12 bases sitting between them. CDR3: CASRLAVGNYGYTF. CDR3 nucleotides: TGCGCCAGCAGATTAGCGGTTGGTAACTATGGCTACACCTTC.

The V and J genes are TRBV5-1 and TRBJ1-4; 9 bases match TRBD1. The CDR3 sequence is 15 residues long. Trimming removed 4 bases from V and 10 bases from J; junction bases left unmatched: 11. The germline V gene encodes CDR1 SGHRS and CDR2 YFSETQ. CDR3 nucleotide sequence: TGCGCCAGCAGCGGACCGGCAACAGGGGGCGGAAAACTGTTTTTT. This translates into CASSGPATGGGKLFF. Looking up the rest from reference TRBV5-1 and TRBJ1-4 gives the full variable domain: KAGVTQTPRYLIKTRGQQVTLSCSPISGHRSVSWYQQTPGQGLQFLFEYFSETQRNKGNFPGRFSGRQFSNSRSEMNVSTLELGDSALYLCASSGPATGGGKLFFGSGTQLSVL.

V and J are TRBV19 and TRBJ1-3; TRBD1 might be the D (5 bases). The CDR3 spans 16 residues. Germline V lookup: CDR1 LNHDA, CDR2 SQIVND (reference sequence). V was clipped by 7 bases and J by 1 base, with 17 bases between them. The CDR3 is CASIGARTVSGNTIYF. The CDR3 nucleotides read TGTGCCAGTATTGGGGCCAGGACGGTTTCTGGAAACACCATATATTTT. The entire variable domain, with the rest obtained from reference TRBV19 and TRBJ1-3, is as follows: DGGITQSPKYLFRKEGQNVTLSCEQNLNHDAMYWYRQDPGQGLRLIYYSQIVNDFQKGDIAEGYSVSREKKESFPLTVTSAQKNPTAFYLCASIGARTVSGNTIYFGEGSWLTVV.

The chain couples TRBV6-5 to TRBJ1-1, with 8 bases that match TRBD1. Germline-derived CDR1 and CDR2 are MNHEY and SVGAGI. The CDR3 spans 14 residues. Germline trimming cut 4 bases from V and 5 bases from J; bases unmatched to any gene: 6. The CDR3 here is CASSLSGTGTEAFF. The DNA for the CDR3 is TGTGCCAGCAGTTTATCCGGGACAGGAACTGAAGCTTTCTTT.

On this clone itself: A much larger clone sits a single nucleotide away, making a read error possible. The chain employs TRBV13 and TRBJ1-1; D not resolved. CDR3 length: 12 residues. The V gene lost 3 bases and the J gene lost 1 base, with 3 bases spanning the gap. Germline V gene sequence: CDR1 PRHDT, CDR2 FYEKMQ (reference sequence). The chain's CDR3 is CASSFKNTEAFF. The CDR3 region has the DNA TGTGCCAGCAGCTTTAAGAACACTGAAGCTTTCTTT. The full variable domain, with the rest looked up from reference TRBV13 and TRBJ1-1, is AAGVIQSPRHLIKEKRETATLKCYPIPRHDTVYWYQQGPGQDPQFLISFYEKMQSDKGSIPDRFSAQQFSDYHSELNMSSLELGDSALYFCASSFKNTEAFFGQGTRLTVV.

The genes are TRBV19 and TRBJ1-1, with D maybe TRBD1 (5 bases). V lost 4 bases to trimming and J lost 1 base, with 13 bases between them. Looked up from germline, CDR1 is LNHDA and CDR2 is SQIVND (reference sequence). This CDR3 comprises 15 residues. The CDR3, as DNA: TGTGCCAGTAGTACCCTTCGGGGGGAGAACACTGAAGCTTTCTTT. It yields the protein CASSTLRGENTEAFF.

This rearrangement joins TRBV7-9 to TRBJ2-5, with unresolved D. The germline V gene has CDR1 SEHNR and CDR2 FQNEAQ (reference sequence). This CDR3 region has 12 residues. V dropped 2 bases and J dropped 3 bases, with 4 bases sitting between them. The CDR3 sequence is CASSLSEETQYF. DNA of the CDR3: TGTGCCAGCAGCTTATCCGAAGAGACCCAGTACTTC. The whole variable domain, remainder taken from reference TRBV7-9 and TRBJ2-5, is DTGVSQNPRHKITKRGQNVTFRCDPISEHNRLYWYRQTLGQGPEFLTYFQNEAQLEKSRLLSDRFSAERPKGSFSTLEIQRTEQGDSAMYLCASSLSEETQYFGPGTRLLVL.

This clone was counted between two and nine times. The V and J genes are TRBV6-6 and TRBJ1-2; a possible D gene is TRBD1 (5 bases). Trimming pared 6 bases from V and 5 bases from J, leaving 19 bases between. This CDR3 region has 15 residues. Per germline, CDR1 MNHNY and CDR2 SVGAGI (reference sequence). The CDR3 DNA reads as TGTGCCAGCAGCAAGCATGAGACAGAACCTTATGGCTACACCTTC. Amino acids: CASSKHETEPYGYTF.

The V call is TRBV19, the J call TRBJ1-1; 8 nucleotides match TRBD1. With 6 bases clipped from V and 4 bases from J, the junction kept 4 bases outside the gene matches. The CDR3 covers 13 residues. The germline V gene has CDR1 LNHDA and CDR2 SQIVND (reference sequence). The CDR3 DNA sequence: TGTGCCAGTAGACAACAGGGGGGCACTGAAGCTTTCTTT. It codes for CASRQQGGTEAFF.

V gene TRBV29-1 combines with J gene TRBJ1-1; TRBD1 matches 8 bases. CDR1 and CDR2 (germline): SQVTM, ANQGSEA. The CDR3 length is 14 residues. After removal of 3 bases from V and 2 bases from J, the junction contained 5 bases not matched to a gene. DNA for the CDR3: TGCAGCGTTGACCCGACAGGGGCAAACACTGAAGCTTTCTTT. Amino acids: CSVDPTGANTEAFF.

V gene TRBV27 combines with J gene TRBJ1-5; maybe TRBD1 (6 bases). CDR3 length: 15 residues. Trimming removed 0 bases from V and 4 bases from J, with 10 bases in between. CDR1 and CDR2 (germline): MNHEY, SMNVEV (reference sequence). The CDR3 here is CASSLSGTTNQPQHF. The DNA of the CDR3 is TGTGCCAGCAGTTTATCGGGGACAACTAATCAGCCCCAGCATTTT.

The chain has TRBV7-3 and TRBJ1-1; no definite D call. The CDR3 is made up of 13 amino acids. Trimming removed 5 bases at V and 8 bases at J, with 15 bases between. Germline CDR1 and CDR2: SGHTA and FQGTGA. The CDR3: CASSQQDNAEAFF. The CDR3 coding sequence is TGTGCCAGCAGCCAGCAGGATAACGCGGAAGCTTTCTTT. The full variable domain, with the rest looked up from reference TRBV7-3 and TRBJ1-1, is GAGVSQTPSNKVTEKGKYVELRCDPISGHTALYWYRQSLGQGPEFLIYFQGTGAADDSGLPNDRFFAVRPEGSVSTLKIQRTERGDSAVYLCASSQQDNAEAFFGQGTRLTVV.

This clone was seen a handful of times. CDR3 protein: CASTTGGGGTYGYTF. In nucleotides, the CDR3 is TGTGCCAGTACTACGGGGGGCGGTGGGACCTATGGCTACACCTTC. V usage is TRBV19 and J usage is TRBJ1-2; D is possibly TRBD1 (6 bases). V was shortened by 7 bases and J by 4 bases, with 19 bases between the two germline ends. CDR1 is LNHDA, CDR2 SQIVND, per germline (reference sequence). The CDR3 spans 15 residues. Based on the CDR3 plus reference TRBV19 and TRBJ1-2, the full variable domain is DGGITQSPKYLFRKEGQNVTLSCEQNLNHDAMYWYRQDPGQGLRLIYYSQIVNDFQKGDIAEGYSVSREKKESFPLTVTSAQKNPTAFYLCASTTGGGGTYGYTFGSGTRLTVV.

This chain links TRBV15 with TRBJ1-2; no firm D call. This CDR3 spans 15 amino acids. V was cut by 0 bases and J by 8 bases, with 16 bases left in between. Germline assignment: CDR1 LNHNV and CDR2 YYDKDF (reference sequence). CDR3 sequence (DNA): TGTGCCACCAGCAGAGACTTATCCGGAGGCGGGGGCTACACCTTC. This translates into CATSRDLSGGGGYTF. Based on the CDR3 plus reference TRBV15 and TRBJ1-2, the full variable domain is DAMVIQNPRYQVTQFGKPVTLSCSQTLNHNVMYWYQQKSSQAPKLLFHYYDKDFNNEADTPDNFQSRRPNTSFCFLDIRSPGLGDTAMYLCATSRDLSGGGGYTFGSGTRLTVV.

This clone has more than one count but fewer than ten. The rearrangement links TRBV5-6 to TRBJ1-5; D ambiguous. V was cut by 3 bases and J by 6 bases, with 13 bases left in between. The CDR3 is made up of 14 amino acids. Germline V gene sequence: CDR1 SGHDT, CDR2 YYEEEE. The CDR3 sequence: CASSYRHDGQPQHF. The DNA of the CDR3 is TGTGCCAGCAGCTATCGACACGACGGTCAGCCCCAGCATTTT.

The chain links TRBV5-1 to TRBJ2-3; 7 nucleotides agree with TRBD1. Unmatched junction bases numbered 9, after V lost 4 bases and J lost 1 base. Germline-derived CDR1 and CDR2 are SGHRS and YFSETQ. The CDR3 totals 16 residues. CDR3 nucleotides: TGCGCCAGCAGCGGCACAGGGGCTCGTGGCACAGATACGCAGTATTTT. It encodes CASSGTGARGTDTQYF.

The rearrangement uses TRBV18 and TRBJ2-1; a possible D gene is TRBD2 (7 bases). From germline, CDR1 is KGHSH and CDR2 LQKENI. The CDR3 runs to 15 residues. V gave up 6 bases and J gave up 5 bases, with 17 bases separating them. The CDR3 DNA reads TGTGCCAGCTCCGCCCGGGGGGCCGGCAACAATGAGCAGTTCTTC. Amino acid sequence: CASSARGAGNNEQFF.

The rearrangement joins TRBV13 to TRBJ2-5, with no clear D. The J call could be wrong; TRBJ2-7 is a better fit for the DNA end. CDR3 length: 11 residues. Germline lookup yields CDR1 PRHDT and CDR2 FYEKMQ (reference sequence). The CDR3 DNA reads as TGTGCCAGCACCCGCACCTACGAGCAGTACTTC. It translates to CASTRTYEQYF.

This clone occurred a few times. The chain carries TRBV2 and TRBJ1-2; 10 bases are shared with TRBD1. In germline, CDR1 is SNHLY, CDR2 FYNNEI. J lost 6 bases, V lost 4 bases, and 8 bases had no gene match. This CDR3 is 15 amino acids long. In nucleotides, the CDR3 is TGTGCCAGCAGTGCCCCACTGACAGGGGGCCATGGCTACACCTTC. Translation gives CASSAPLTGGHGYTF.

This rearrangement joins TRBV19 to TRBJ2-7; possible D gene TRBD2, 6 bases. CDR3 length equals 12 residues. Trimming left V 5 bases short and J 11 bases short, with 16 bases between. Germline CDR1 reads LNHDA; CDR2 reads SQIVND (reference sequence). CDR3 sequence reads: CASSPPGGTEYF. As DNA, the CDR3 is TGTGCCAGTAGTCCACCAGGAGGGACGGAGTACTTC.

The chain carries TRBV19 and TRBJ2-2; D remains unclear. The CDR3 has 13 amino acids. Germline V lookup: CDR1 LNHDA, CDR2 SQIVND (reference sequence). The V end was cut by 6 bases, the J end by 7 bases, with 12 bases between. Written as DNA, the CDR3 is TGTGCCAGTAGGGGCACCGATCGCGGGGAGCTGTTTTTT. Amino acid sequence: CASRGTDRGELFF.

The genes are TRBV5-1 and TRBJ2-7; D might be TRBD1 (5 bases). The CDR3 contains 14 residues. Germline V gene lookup returns CDR1 SGHRS and CDR2 YFSETQ. V lost 7 bases, J lost 3 bases, and 17 bases lay in between. CDR3 sequence: CASSLAGLGYEQYF. Written as DNA, the CDR3 is TGCGCCAGCTCATTAGCAGGGTTGGGCTACGAGCAGTACTTC.

The gene calls are TRBV5-1 and TRBJ1-1; 8 bases are shared with TRBD1. J lost 11 bases, V lost 4 bases, and 16 bases had no gene match. Germline values: CDR1 SGHRS, CDR2 YFSETQ. The CDR3 contains 15 residues. The CDR3 DNA is TGCGCCAGCAGCCTCAGTTCGACAGGGGAAACGAGCGCTTTCTTT. Translated: CASSLSSTGETSAFF.

This chain connects TRBV19 to TRBJ2-3, with D perhaps matching TRBD2 (6 bases). V lost 5 bases to trimming and J lost 2 bases, with 14 bases between them. The germline gives CDR1 LNHDA, CDR2 SQIVND (reference sequence). This CDR3 contains 15 residues. The CDR3 DNA follows: TGTGCCAGTAGTTCCACCGGGACTTTCACAGATACGCAGTATTTT. This gives the protein CASSSTGTFTDTQYF.

This sequence joins TRBV19 and TRBJ1-5; D not certain. The CDR3 totals 16 residues. The V gene's germline CDR1 is LNHDA and CDR2 SQIVND (reference sequence). Trimming took 3 bases from V and 0 from J, leaving 12 bases between them. CDR3: CASSIAGFYSNQPQHF. The CDR3 region has the DNA TGTGCCAGTAGTATTGCAGGTTTCTATAGCAATCAGCCCCAGCATTTT.

The J gene is TRBJ2-1, the V gene TRBV2; 7 nucleotides agree with TRBD2. Trimming cost V 6 bases and J 14 bases; bases outside gene matches: 10. The CDR3 covers 12 residues. The germline V gene has CDR1 SNHLY and CDR2 FYNNEI. In DNA, the CDR3 is TGTGCCAGCAGGGGGGGGTCTGCGTCAGAGTTCTTC. This gives the protein CASRGGSASEFF.

The rearrangement links TRBV5-1 to TRBJ2-1; a possible D gene is TRBD2 (5 bases). CDR1 and CDR2 from the germline V gene are SGHRS and YFSETQ. The CDR3 is made up of 14 amino acids. Between the trimmed V and J ends, which lost 0 bases and 6 bases, there was a span of 10 bases. The CDR3 region is CASSLGARGNEQFF. The CDR3 coding sequence is TGCGCCAGCAGCTTGGGGGCACGGGGCAATGAGCAGTTCTTC.

The J gene is TRBJ2-5, the V gene TRBV5-1, with D perhaps matching TRBD1 (7 bases). Trimming stripped 0 bases from V and 4 bases from J, with 19 bases between. The CDR3 runs to 17 residues. Germline V gene sequence: CDR1 SGHRS, CDR2 YFSETQ. The CDR3 coding sequence is TGCGCCAGCAGCTTGGGGCTCGGATCAGGGGGAGGAGAGACCCAGTACTTC. Protein product: CASSLGLGSGGGETQYF.

The V gene is TRBV18, the J gene TRBJ2-7; 9 bases are shared with TRBD2. V trimming: 1 base; J trimming: 5 bases; junction bases outside the gene matches: 15. Germline V gene sequence: CDR1 KGHSH, CDR2 LQKENI. The CDR3 covers 18 residues. CDR3 sequence: CASSPRRLAVRAGDEQYF. The CDR3 region has the DNA TGTGCCAGCTCACCACGACGACTAGCGGTCCGGGCGGGGGACGAGCAGTACTTC.